A selection of T cell receptor beta chains follows, all from one sample in a study of response to subunit inactivated influenza vaccine. TCRdb itself ran the RT-PCR reads through MiXCR, one entry per CDR3 protein. The sample records under 800,000 distinct CDR3 sequences, about 15% being singletons. The material sequenced was PBMCs from blood, taken around 14 days before vaccination. All receptors come from a man in his fifties who received an inactivated influenza vaccine. Each CDR3 is given with its conserved first and last residue. Each record gives: V gene, CDR3 length, J gene, clone size, D gene, CDR3 protein, CDR3 DNA. A D gene is named only where the DNA matches it firmly. Where a row states a size, it is once, few, many or the class of an expanded clone; other rows omit it.

TRBV5-1	16	TRBJ2-2	.	.	CASSSSGTRGTGELFF	TGCGCCAGCAGCTCATCCGGGACAAGGGGCACCGGGGAGCTGTTTTTT
TRBV6-1	11	TRBJ2-1	few	.	CATDRYNEQFF	TGTGCCACCGACAGGTACAATGAGCAGTTCTTC
TRBV5-5	15	TRBJ1-1	few	.	CASSSGDGMNTEAFF	TGTGCCAGCAGCTCCGGGGATGGGATGAACACTGAAGCTTTCTTT
TRBV12-3/TRBV12-4	11	TRBJ1-2	.	.	CASSSDRGYTF	TGTGCCAGCAGTTCCGACAGAGGCTACACCTTC
TRBV28	16	TRBJ1-5	few	TRBD1	CASSVGTGLSNQPQHF	TGTGCCAGCAGCGTCGGGACAGGGCTTAGCAATCAGCCCCAGCATTTT
TRBV5-5	14	TRBJ2-7	.	.	CASSFRLVSYEQYF	TGTGCCAGCAGCTTCCGACTTGTATCCTACGAGCAGTACTTC
TRBV10-3	15	TRBJ2-2	.	.	CAISERDASTGELFF	TGTGCCATCAGTGAGAGGGACGCTTCCACCGGGGAGCTGTTTTTT
TRBV7-2	15	TRBJ1-2	few	TRBD1	CASSADRGTWYGYTF	TGTGCCAGCAGTGCCGACAGGGGCACTTGGTATGGCTACACCTTC
TRBV6-5	14	TRBJ1-1	few	.	CASSYQGLNTEAFF	TGTGCCAGCAGTTACCAGGGTCTGAACACTGAAGCTTTCTTT
TRBV7-8	13	TRBJ2-3	few	TRBD1	CASSLGRGLARYF	TGTGCCAGCAGCTTAGGCAGGGGGCTGGCGCGGTATTTT
TRBV29-1	12	TRBJ1-2	few	TRBD1	CSVGQGSYGYTF	TGCAGCGTAGGACAGGGAAGCTATGGCTACACCTTC
TRBV5-1	18	TRBJ2-3	.	TRBD2	CASSRESGLAGGKDTQYF	TGCGCCAGCAGTCGTGAATCAGGACTAGCGGGGGGGAAAGATACGCAGTATTTT
TRBV11-2	16	TRBJ2-1	.	TRBD2	CASSLVAGGHYNEQFF	TGTGCCAGCAGCTTAGTAGCGGGAGGGCACTACAATGAGCAGTTCTTC
TRBV2	14	TRBJ2-5	.	.	CASSEARGYETQYF	TGTGCCAGCAGTGAGGCTCGGGGTTACGAGACCCAGTACTTC
TRBV20-1	15	TRBJ2-4	.	.	CSARSPGEAKNIQYF	TGCAGTGCTAGATCCCCAGGGGAAGCCAAAAACATTCAGTACTTC
TRBV24-1	15	TRBJ2-3	few	.	CATSDVGQSTDTQYF	TGTGCCACCAGCGACGTTGGCCAAAGCACAGATACGCAGTATTTT
TRBV5-4	13	TRBJ2-5	few	.	CASSLTGAGTQYF	TGTGCCAGCAGCTTAACGGGAGCGGGGACCCAGTACTTC
TRBV20-1	15	TRBJ2-1	few	TRBD2	CSASSSGRAHNEQFF	TGCAGTGCTAGTTCTTCGGGGAGGGCCCACAATGAGCAGTTCTTC
TRBV27	17	TRBJ2-3	.	TRBD2	CASNNIGLAGARDTQYF	TGTGCCAGCAACAATATTGGACTAGCGGGAGCGAGGGATACGCAGTATTTT
TRBV28	14	TRBJ2-7	.	.	CASSSLAFLYEQYF	TGTGCCAGCAGTTCACTAGCTTTTCTCTACGAGCAGTACTTC
TRBV5-1	12	TRBJ1-2	.	TRBD1	CASSTGLTGYTF	TGCGCCAGCTCGACAGGGCTTACCGGCTACACCTTC
TRBV20-1	12	TRBJ2-3	.	.	CSASVLADTQYF	TGCAGTGCTAGCGTTCTGGCAGATACGCAGTATTTT
TRBV7-2	15	TRBJ2-2	few	TRBD2	CASSRTSGNPGELFF	TGTGCCAGCAGCAGGACTAGCGGGAACCCCGGGGAGCTGTTTTTT
TRBV15	18	TRBJ2-3	.	TRBD2	CATSRGPSGGALTDTQYF	TGTGCCACCAGCAGAGGCCCTAGCGGGGGGGCCCTCACAGATACGCAGTATTTT
TRBV10-3	14	TRBJ2-3	.	.	CAIQPGTNTDTQYF	TGTGCCATACAACCGGGCACAAACACAGATACGCAGTATTTT
TRBV4-2	15	TRBJ2-1	few	TRBD2	CASSRGGANYNEQFF	TGTGCCAGCAGCCGCGGGGGGGCCAACTACAATGAGCAGTTCTTC
TRBV3-1	13	TRBJ1-6	.	.	CASSQGGFSPLHF	TGTGCCAGCAGCCAAGGGGGGTTTTCACCCCTCCACTTT
TRBV27	13	TRBJ2-1	few	.	CASSLNRADEQFF	TGTGCCAGCAGTTTGAACAGGGCGGATGAGCAGTTCTTC
TRBV7-2	13	TRBJ2-5	.	.	CASSPRWDETQYF	TGTGCCAGCAGCCCGCGATGGGACGAGACCCAGTACTTC
TRBV27	17	TRBJ2-3	few	.	CASSLSVAAEFIDTQYF	TGTGCCAGCAGTTTATCGGTAGCGGCCGAGTTTATCGATACGCAGTATTTT
TRBV7-9	14	TRBJ1-4	few	.	CASTPGPENEKLFF	TGTGCCAGCACCCCGGGGCCAGAGAATGAAAAACTGTTTTTT
TRBV6-5	17	TRBJ2-2	few	.	CASSYSIRGYGTGELFF	TGTGCCAGCAGTTACTCGATTCGGGGTTATGGCACCGGGGAGCTGTTTTTT
TRBV7-2	13	TRBJ2-5	few	.	CASSARDPRTQYF	TGTGCCAGCAGCGCCCGGGACCCAAGGACCCAGTACTTC
TRBV5-1	14	TRBJ2-1	few	.	CASSSHSPNNEQFF	TGCGCCAGCAGCTCCCATAGTCCGAACAATGAGCAGTTCTTC
TRBV6-5	15	TRBJ1-2	.	TRBD1	CASSYRGQGVDGYTF	TGTGCCAGCAGTTACCGGGGACAGGGGGTAGATGGCTACACCTTC
TRBV7-9	13	TRBJ1-2	few	.	CASSFRTNYGYTF	TGTGCCAGCAGCTTCAGGACTAACTATGGCTACACCTTC
TRBV29-1	16	TRBJ2-7	.	TRBD2	CSVEVGLAGGPYEQYF	TGCAGCGTTGAGGTCGGACTAGCGGGAGGGCCCTACGAGCAGTACTTC
TRBV28	15	TRBJ1-5	few	.	CASSLSDSVNQPQHF	TGTGCCAGCAGTTTGTCTGACAGCGTCAATCAGCCCCAGCATTTT
TRBV12-3/TRBV12-4	12	TRBJ2-3	few	TRBD1	CASSLRTGPQYF	TGTGCCAGCAGTTTAAGGACAGGACCCCAGTATTTT
TRBV5-1	14	TRBJ2-1	many	TRBD2	CASSEGTLSGMQFF	TGCGCCAGCAGCGAAGGAACCCTTAGCGGGATGCAGTTCTTC
TRBV20-1	14	TRBJ2-7	.	.	CSARGFGRIRRQYF	TGCAGTGCTAGAGGTTTCGGCCGTATACGACGACAGTACTTC
TRBV28	14	TRBJ1-2	many	.	CASSFAGATYGYTF	TGTGCCAGCAGTTTCGCCGGCGCCACTTATGGCTACACCTTC
TRBV5-1	15	TRBJ1-5	many	TRBD1	CASSSGQGTNQPQHF	TGCGCCAGCAGTTCGGGACAGGGGACAAATCAGCCCCAGCATTTT
TRBV7-7	18	TRBJ2-1	.	.	CASSLAVFDGIAYNEQFF	TGTGCCAGCAGCTTAGCGGTTTTTGATGGTATAGCCTACAATGAGCAGTTCTTC
TRBV4-2	20	TRBJ1-6	.	.	CASSQDVGQGLETYNSPLHF	TGTGCCAGCAGCCAAGATGTGGGGCAGGGGTTAGAAACCTATAATTCACCCCTCCACTTT
TRBV6-1	15	TRBJ2-2	once	TRBD2	CASSGLAGVSGELFF	TGTGCCAGCAGTGGGCTAGCGGGAGTAAGCGGGGAGCTGTTTTTT
TRBV5-1	14	TRBJ2-5	.	TRBD2	CASAGTRVVRTQYF	TGCGCCAGTGCCGGGACTAGGGTGGTGCGGACCCAGTACTTC
TRBV7-2	15	TRBJ2-2	few	.	CASSLVAAPHRELFF	TGTGCCAGCAGCTTAGTAGCGGCTCCCCACCGGGAGCTGTTTTTT